This T cell receptor beta chain was obtained from a study of T cell clonotyping in hematopoietic cell transplantation. Overall study context: Recipient samples before transplant were obtained post-cytoreduction.

Here immunoSEQ multiplex PCR was the method, and the copy in TCRdb shows in-frame clones only, minus some. Counted here are roughly 45,000 clones, 86% occurring once; the ten biggest clones make up 5.5% to 7%. Documented time point: recipient sample about 28 days before transplant, after cytoreduction. Concerning this clone itself: Its antigen is unknown. The same CDR3 arises from other DNA sequences in this sample as well.

Study-level results: Recipient TCR diversity dropped after transplant; expanded clonotypes rose from day 30 to 180. CD4 and CD8 repertoire contributions could not be separated without sorting.

The source of this sequence is a man aged 55 to 69 with biphenotypic leukemia. Some clones in this sample may be carry-over from other donors' samples. This specimen consisted of peripheral blood mononuclear cells, obtained before stem cell transplant.

CDR3 sequence reads: CASSLGISYEQYF. CDR3 nucleotide sequence: TGCGCCAGCAGCCTGGGGATCTCCTACGAGCAGTACTTC. The V gene is TRBV4-1, the J gene TRBJ2-7, with D uncertain. The CDR3 is 13 amino acids. Germline V lookup: CDR1 MGHRA, CDR2 YSYEKL. Trimming removed 4 bases at V and 0 bases at J, with 7 bases between.